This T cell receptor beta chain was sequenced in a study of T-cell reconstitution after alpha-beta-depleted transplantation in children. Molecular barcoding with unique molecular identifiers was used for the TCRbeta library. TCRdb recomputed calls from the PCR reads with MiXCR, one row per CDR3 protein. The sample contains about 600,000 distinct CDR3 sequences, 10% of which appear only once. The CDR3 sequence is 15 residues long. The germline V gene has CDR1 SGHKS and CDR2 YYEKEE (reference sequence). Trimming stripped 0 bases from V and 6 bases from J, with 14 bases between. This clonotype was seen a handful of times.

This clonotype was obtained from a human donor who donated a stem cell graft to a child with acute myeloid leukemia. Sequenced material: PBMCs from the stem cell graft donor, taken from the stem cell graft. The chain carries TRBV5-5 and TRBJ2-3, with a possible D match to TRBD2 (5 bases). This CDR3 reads CASSLESSRADTQYF. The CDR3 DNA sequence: TGTGCCAGCAGCTTGGAATCTTCGAGGGCCGATACGCAGTATTTT.